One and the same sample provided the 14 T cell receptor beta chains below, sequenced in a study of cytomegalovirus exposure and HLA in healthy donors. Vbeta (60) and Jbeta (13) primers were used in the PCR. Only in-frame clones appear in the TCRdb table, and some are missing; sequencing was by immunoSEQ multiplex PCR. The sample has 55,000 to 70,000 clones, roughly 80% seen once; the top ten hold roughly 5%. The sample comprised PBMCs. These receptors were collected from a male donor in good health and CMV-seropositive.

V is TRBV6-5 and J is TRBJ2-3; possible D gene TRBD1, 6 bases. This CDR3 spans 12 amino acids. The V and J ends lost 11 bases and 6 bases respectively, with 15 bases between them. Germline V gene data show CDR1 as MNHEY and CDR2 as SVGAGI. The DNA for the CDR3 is TGTGCCCTATACAGGGTCAATGATACGCAGTATTTT. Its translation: CALYRVNDTQYF.

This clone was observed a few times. This CDR3 reads CASSVTNARNTIYF. For the CDR3, the DNA is TGTGCCAGCAGTGTGACTAACGCGAGAAACACCATATATTTT. The V call is TRBV6-1, the J call TRBJ1-3; D not resolved. The V end was cut by 4 bases, the J end by 5 bases, with 12 bases between. The CDR3 totals 14 residues. Germline V gene data show CDR1 as MNHNS and CDR2 as SASEGT.

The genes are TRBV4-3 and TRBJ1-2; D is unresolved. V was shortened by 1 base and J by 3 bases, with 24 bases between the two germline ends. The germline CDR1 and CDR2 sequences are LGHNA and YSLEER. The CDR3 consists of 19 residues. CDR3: CASSQAWERRGIEDYGYTF. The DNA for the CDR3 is TGCGCCAGCAGCCAAGCCTGGGAGCGGCGAGGGATAGAGGACTATGGCTACACCTTC.

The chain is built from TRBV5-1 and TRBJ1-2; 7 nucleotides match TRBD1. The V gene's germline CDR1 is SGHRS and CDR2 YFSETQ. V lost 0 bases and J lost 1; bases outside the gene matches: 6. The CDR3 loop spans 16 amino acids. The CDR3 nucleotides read TGCGCCAGCAGCTTGGCCCGGCAGGGGGATAACTATGGCTACACCTTC. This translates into CASSLARQGDNYGYTF.

CDR3 in DNA: TGTGCCTGGGTCCCAGGGGGCCCCTACTATGGCTACACCTTC. This codes for CAWVPGGPYYGYTF. The rearrangement joins TRBV30 to TRBJ1-2; TRBD1 aligns across 8 bases. Germline lookup yields CDR1 GTSNPN and CDR2 SVGIG (reference sequence). V lost 5 bases and J lost 3; bases outside the gene matches: 8. The CDR3 contains 14 residues.

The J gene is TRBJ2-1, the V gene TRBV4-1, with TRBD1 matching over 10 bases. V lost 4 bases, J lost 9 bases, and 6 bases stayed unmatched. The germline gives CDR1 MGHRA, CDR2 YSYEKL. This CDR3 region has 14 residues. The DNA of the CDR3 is TGCGCCAGCAGCCCCCCGGACAGGGGGAGTGAGCAGTTCTTC. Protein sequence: CASSPPDRGSEQFF.

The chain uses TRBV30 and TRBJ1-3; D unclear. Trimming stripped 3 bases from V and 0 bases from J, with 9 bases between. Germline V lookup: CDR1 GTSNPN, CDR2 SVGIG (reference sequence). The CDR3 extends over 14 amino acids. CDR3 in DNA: TGTGCCTGGAGAGTAATGAGCTCTGGAAACACCATATATTTT. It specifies CAWRVMSSGNTIYF.

The CDR3 bases are TGTGCCAGCAGCCCTAGGACTGCGGACCAAGAGACCCAGTACTTC. Its translation is CASSPRTADQETQYF. The genes are TRBV7-7 and TRBJ2-5, with a tentative D call TRBD2 (5 bases). Germline V lookup: CDR1 SSHAT, CDR2 FNYEAQ (reference sequence). Trimming removed 5 bases from V and 0 bases from J, with 13 bases in between. The CDR3 runs to 15 residues.

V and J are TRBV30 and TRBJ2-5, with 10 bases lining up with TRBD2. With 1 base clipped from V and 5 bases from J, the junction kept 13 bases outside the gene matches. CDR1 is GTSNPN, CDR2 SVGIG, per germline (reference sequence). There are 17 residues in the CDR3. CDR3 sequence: CAWSGGSSGSRRETQYF. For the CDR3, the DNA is TGTGCCTGGAGTGGGGGGTCTAGCGGGAGTCGGCGGGAGACCCAGTACTTC. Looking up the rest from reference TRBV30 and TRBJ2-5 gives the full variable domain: SQTIHQWPATLVQPVGSPLSLECTVEGTSNPNLYWYRQAAGRGLQLLFYSVGIGQISSEVPQNLSASRPQDRQFILSSKKLLLSDSGFYLCAWSGGSSGSRRETQYFGPGTRLLVL.

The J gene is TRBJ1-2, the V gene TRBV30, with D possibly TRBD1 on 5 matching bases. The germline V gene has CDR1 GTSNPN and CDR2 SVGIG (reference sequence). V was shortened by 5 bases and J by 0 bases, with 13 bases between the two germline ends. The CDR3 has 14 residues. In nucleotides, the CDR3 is TGTGCCTGGCGCGGGGCATCCCCTAACTATGGCTACACCTTC. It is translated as CAWRGASPNYGYTF.

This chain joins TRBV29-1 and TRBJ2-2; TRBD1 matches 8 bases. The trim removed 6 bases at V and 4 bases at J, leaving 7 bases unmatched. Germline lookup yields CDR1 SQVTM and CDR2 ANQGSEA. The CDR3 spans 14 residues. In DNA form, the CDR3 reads TGCAGCGTCGCAGGGGGCGTAAGCACCGGGGAGCTGTTTTTT. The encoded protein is CSVAGGVSTGELFF.

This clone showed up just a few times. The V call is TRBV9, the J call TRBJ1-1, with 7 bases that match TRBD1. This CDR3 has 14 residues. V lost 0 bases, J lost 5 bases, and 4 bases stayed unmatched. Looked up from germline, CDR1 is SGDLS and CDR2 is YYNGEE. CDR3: CASSVGQGGTEAFF. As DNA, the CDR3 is TGTGCCAGCAGCGTAGGACAGGGAGGAACTGAAGCTTTCTTT.

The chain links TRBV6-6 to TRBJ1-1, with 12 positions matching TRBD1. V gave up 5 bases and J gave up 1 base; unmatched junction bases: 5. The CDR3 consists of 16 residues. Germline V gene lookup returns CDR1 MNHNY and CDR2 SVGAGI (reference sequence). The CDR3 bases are TGTGCCAGCAGTAGGGGGGACAGGGGGCGGAACACTGAAGCTTTCTTT. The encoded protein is CASSRGDRGRNTEAFF.

The CDR3 DNA sequence: TGTGCCACCAGCAGAGATCTGGCTAGCGGGGTCCATGAGCAGTTCTTC. It codes for CATSRDLASGVHEQFF. J is TRBJ2-1 and V is TRBV15, with 9 bases identical to TRBD2. Trimming at V came to 0 bases and at J to 8 bases, leaving 8 bases not matched to a gene. There are 16 residues in the CDR3. Germline CDR1 is LNHNV and CDR2 is YYDKDF (reference sequence).